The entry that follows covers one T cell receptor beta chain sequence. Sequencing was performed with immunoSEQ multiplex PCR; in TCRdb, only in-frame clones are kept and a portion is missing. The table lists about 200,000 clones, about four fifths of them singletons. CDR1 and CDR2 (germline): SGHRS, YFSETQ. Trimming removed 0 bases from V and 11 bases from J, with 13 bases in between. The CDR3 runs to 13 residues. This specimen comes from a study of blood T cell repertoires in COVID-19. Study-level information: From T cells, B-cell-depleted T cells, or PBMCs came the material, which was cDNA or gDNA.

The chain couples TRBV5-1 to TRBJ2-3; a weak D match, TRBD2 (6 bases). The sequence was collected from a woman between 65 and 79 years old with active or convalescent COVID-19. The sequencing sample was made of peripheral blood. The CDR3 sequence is CASSLDRDSLQYF. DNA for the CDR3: TGCGCCAGCAGCTTGGACCGGGACTCTCTGCAGTATTTT.